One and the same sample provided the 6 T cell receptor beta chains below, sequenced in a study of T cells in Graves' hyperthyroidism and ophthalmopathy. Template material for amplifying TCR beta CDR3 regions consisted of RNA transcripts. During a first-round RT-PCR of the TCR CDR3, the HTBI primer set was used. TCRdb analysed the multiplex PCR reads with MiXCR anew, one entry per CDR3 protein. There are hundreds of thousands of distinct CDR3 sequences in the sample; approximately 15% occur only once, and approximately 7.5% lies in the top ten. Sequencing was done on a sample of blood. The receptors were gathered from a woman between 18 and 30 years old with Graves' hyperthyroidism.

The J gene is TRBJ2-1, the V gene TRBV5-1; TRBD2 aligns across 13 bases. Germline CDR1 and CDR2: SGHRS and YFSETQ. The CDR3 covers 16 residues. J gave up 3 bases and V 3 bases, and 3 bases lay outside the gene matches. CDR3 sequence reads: CASSSGTSGNYNEQFF. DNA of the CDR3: TGCGCCAGCAGCTCGGGGACTAGCGGGAACTACAATGAGCAGTTCTTC.

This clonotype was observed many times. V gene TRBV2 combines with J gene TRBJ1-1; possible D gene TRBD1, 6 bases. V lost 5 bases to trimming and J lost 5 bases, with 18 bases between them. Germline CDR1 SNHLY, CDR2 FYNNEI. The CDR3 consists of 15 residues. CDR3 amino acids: CASSPSGGGKTEAFF. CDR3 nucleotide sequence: TGTGCCAGCAGTCCTTCGGGAGGGGGAAAGACTGAAGCTTTCTTT.

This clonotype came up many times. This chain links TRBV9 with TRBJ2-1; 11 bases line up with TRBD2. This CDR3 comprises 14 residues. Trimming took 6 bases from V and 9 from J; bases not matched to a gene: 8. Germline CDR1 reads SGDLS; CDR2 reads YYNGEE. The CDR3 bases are TGTGCCAGCACCCTAGCGGGAGGAGTCGGTGAGCAGTTCTTC. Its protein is CASTLAGGVGEQFF.

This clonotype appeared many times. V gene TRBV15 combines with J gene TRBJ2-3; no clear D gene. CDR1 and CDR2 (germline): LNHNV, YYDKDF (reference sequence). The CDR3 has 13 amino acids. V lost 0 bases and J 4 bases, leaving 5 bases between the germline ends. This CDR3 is CATSRDIPDTQYF. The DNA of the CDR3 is TGTGCCACCAGCAGAGATATTCCAGATACGCAGTATTTT.

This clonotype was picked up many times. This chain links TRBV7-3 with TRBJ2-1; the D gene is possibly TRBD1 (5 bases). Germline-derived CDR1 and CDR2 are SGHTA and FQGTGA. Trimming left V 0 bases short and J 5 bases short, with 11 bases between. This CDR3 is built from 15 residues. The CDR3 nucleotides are TGTGCCAGCAGCTTAACGTCCAGGGAACACAATGAGCAGTTCTTC. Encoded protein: CASSLTSREHNEQFF.

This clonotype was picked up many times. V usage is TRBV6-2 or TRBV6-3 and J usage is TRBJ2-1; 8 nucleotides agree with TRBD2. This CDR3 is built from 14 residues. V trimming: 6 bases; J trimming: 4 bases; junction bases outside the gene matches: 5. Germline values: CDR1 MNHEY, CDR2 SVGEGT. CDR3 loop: CASRASGSYNEQFF. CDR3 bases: TGTGCCAGCAGAGCTAGCGGGTCGTACAATGAGCAGTTCTTC.